This paragraph covers one T cell receptor beta chain sequence. Its target antigen remains unknown. Base qualities are not at hand, and no much larger clone is one base apart. This specimen belongs to a study of shared clonotypes between healthy human individuals (dated by TCRdb to 2020 to 2022). With regard to the full study: The cohort included three men and a couple of women between 18 and 49 years of age. Per donor, three plates each were used for CD4 naive and CD4 memory, two for CD8 naive, and one for CD8 memory. Blood TCR repertoires of five healthy adults were deeply sequenced to estimate repertoire size and the extent of clonotype sharing between individuals. To increase sequencing depth and limit assay-specific biases, different laboratories used diverse techniques to prepare libraries and sequence TCR repertoires. Per donor, leukapheresis produced somewhere between about 0.94 and 9 billion PBMCs. General conclusions and limits of the study: Larger estimated clonotype richness was generally found for naive subsets than for memory subsets. Pairwise subsampling indicated that sequencing depth was expected to affect the degree of clonotype sharing among donors. Incomplete sequencing was indicated by rarefaction of sorted-subset datasets, despite the large sequencing depth. Only blood was sampled, and tissue TCR repertoires likely differ from those in blood. Because the study included a small number of donors, the genetic and exposure-history diversity represented was limited. Across a few donors, roughly 5.4% of naive CD4, around 3.3% of naive CD8, 2% to 2.5% of memory CD4, and about 0.4% of memory CD8 clonotypes were shared. Higher generation probabilities were observed for clonotypes shared by all four sorted-subset donors than for non-shared clonotypes.

The CDR3 measures 15 amino acids from cysteine to phenylalanine. Solely the CDR3 DNA is kept, with 45 bases framed from the first base. V is clipped by 4 bases and J by 2 bases, and the sequence between their germline boundaries is 15 bases long. CDR1 SGDLS and CDR2 YYNGEE are derived from the germline V gene. TCR CDR3 regions were amplified from genomic DNA by multiplex PCR using the deep immunoSEQ assay. For each cell subset, the extracted genomic DNA was distributed evenly across all wells of several immunoSEQ 96-well plates, and each plate served as one replicate. For sorted subsets, 200 ng of genomic DNA, equivalent to 25,000 to 35,000 T cell genomes, went into each replicate PCR. Purified libraries were measured with a Qubit 3.0 fluorometer, size-checked on a Bioanalyzer 2100, and measured again with the KAPA Library Quantification kit. Every immunoSEQ 96-well plate was sequenced on a separate single-read 150-cycle Illumina NextSeq 550 flow cell. The paper's data handling went like this. Because only junctional sequences without quality scores were contained in the immunoSEQ output, filtering matching that applied to full-length reads could not be performed. To assign V/J genes and CDR3, sequences were annotated against IMGT germline references using PyIR, a Python wrapper for IgBLAST v1.9. Reads were filtered out if the reads had weak V/J assignments (E-value above 1e-6), no CDR3, stop codons, out-of-frame junctions, or ambiguous translated residues. V3J clonotypes were defined by identical inferred V gene, J gene, and CDR3 amino acid sequence. Percentage overlap between repertoires was computed as shared unique clonotypes divided by the size of the smaller repertoire. Three approaches were used to assess repertoire richness: RTK rarefaction, the Chao1 estimator, and Recon v2.1 estimates of unobserved clonotypes. Generation probabilities for all TCRbeta clonotypes obtained by the gDNA method from a handful of donors were computed using OLGA. TCRdb re-hosts the immuneACCESS table, in-frame sequences only. Its copies lack some clones; in the studies checked, an unresolved V gene accounts for under half of them, and the cause for the rest is not known. V, J and clone size derive from that table, while D and trimming were established from the DNA sequence. The sample table shows around 2,000,000 clones, and about 95% are seen once. The ten largest clonotypes hold roughly 1.1% of the sample.

For the CD8 naive samples, CD45RO-negative cells were positively selected for CCR7, yielding a CD45RA+CCR7+ population from which TemRA cells were excluded. The donors were healthy, HIV-negative adults who had no recently reported acute infections or vaccinations. All donors were Caucasian adults living in Nashville, Tennessee, USA. After blood collection by leukapheresis, PBMCs were isolated using Ficoll-Histopaque density gradient centrifugation and then cryopreserved in the vapor phase of liquid nitrogen. Analytical flow cytometry was used to check the purity and quantity of every magnetically sorted T cell population. Genomic DNA was isolated from each sorted fraction and quantified by UV absorbance on a Nanodrop 2000c.

The chain couples TRBV9 to TRBJ2-5; the D gene could be either TRBD1 or TRBD2, each agreeing at 5 bases. The TCR sequence derives from a man younger than 35 in good health. Specimen: naive CD8+ T cells sorted from blood. The cell subset or site label of this sample denotes: CD45RA+CCR7+. The CDR3 region: CASSPPRDVQETQYF. The DNA sequence follows: TGTGCCAGCAGCCCCCCCCGGGACGTACAAGAGACCCAGTACTTC.